The 21 T cell receptor beta chains below were found in one sample sequenced in a study of blood T cell repertoires in COVID-19 (dated by TCRdb to the early 2020s). Library construction relied on the immunoSEQ multiplex PCR assay. TCRdb carries this immuneACCESS record with in-frame sequences only. Its versions omit some clonotypes, under half of them owing to an unresolved V gene in the studies checked, with the rest unexplained. Across this sample there are 150,000 to 200,000 clones, with around nine tenths seen only once. The top ten constitute about a fifth of the sample. Sequencing was performed on peripheral blood. The receptors here all came from a man aged 55-75 years with active or convalescent COVID-19.

This clone was seen more than once but under ten times. Other DNA sequences from this sample encode an identical CDR3 as well. The chain couples TRBV5-6 to TRBJ2-5; the D is unclear. Between the trimmed V and J ends, which lost 1 base and 5 bases, there was a span of 3 bases. The germline V gene encodes CDR1 SGHDT and CDR2 YYEEEE. The CDR3 totals 11 residues. The CDR3 region is CASSLRETQYF. The CDR3 DNA is TGTGCCAGCAGCTTGCGGGAGACCCAGTACTTC.

The chain uses TRBV27 and TRBJ2-1; 7 bases match TRBD2. The CDR3 is 13 residues long. Germline lookup yields CDR1 MNHEY and CDR2 SMNVEV (reference sequence). The J segment lost 4 bases and the V segment lost 3 bases, leaving 0 bases of the junction unmatched. The CDR3 here is CASSLGGYNEQFF. The CDR3 DNA follows: TGTGCCAGCAGTTTGGGGGGGTACAATGAGCAGTTCTTC.

The chain has TRBV25-1 and TRBJ1-6, with D perhaps TRBD1 (6 bases). Trimming left V 1 base short and J 7 bases short, with 14 bases between. Germline-derived CDR1 and CDR2 are MGHDK and SYGVNS. The CDR3 totals 16 residues. CDR3 in amino acids: CASSESGGAGNSPLHF. CDR3 nucleotides: TGTGCCAGCAGTGAATCGGGGGGGGCGGGAAATTCACCCCTCCACTTT.

The V gene is TRBV27, the J gene TRBJ1-5; no firm D call. V was trimmed by 3 bases and J by 0 bases, leaving 9 bases between them. The CDR3 spans 15 residues. Germline V gives CDR1 MNHEY, CDR2 SMNVEV (reference sequence). The CDR3 DNA reads as TGTGCCAGCAGTTTTCAGGCAGATAGCAATCAGCCCCAGCATTTT. Residues: CASSFQADSNQPQHF.

This chain connects TRBV9 to TRBJ2-2, with 9 positions matching TRBD2. Trimming at V came to 0 bases and at J to 0 bases, leaving 6 bases not matched to a gene. This CDR3 contains 18 residues. Germline CDR1 is SGDLS and CDR2 is YYNGEE. The DNA for the CDR3 is TGTGCCAGCAGCGTAGCTCTGCGGGGGGGCGCGAACACCGGGGAGCTGTTTTTT. Its translation: CASSVALRGGANTGELFF.

The V gene is TRBV7-2, the J gene TRBJ2-1; TRBD2 matches 7 bases. J gave up 11 bases and V 0 bases, and 4 bases lay outside the gene matches. The germline CDR1 and CDR2 sequences are SGHTA and FQGNSA. The CDR3 is 13 amino acids. The CDR3 sequence: CASSLAAGTQQFF. The DNA for the CDR3 is TGTGCCAGCAGCTTAGCAGCGGGGACGCAGCAGTTCTTC.

The V gene is TRBV12-3 or TRBV12-4, the J gene TRBJ2-5; D not resolved. V lost 3 bases and J lost 5, with 10 bases in between. The CDR3 runs to 13 residues. The CDR3 loop is CASSFVRRETQYF. The CDR3 nucleotides are TGTGCCAGCAGTTTTGTACGGCGGGAGACCCAGTACTTC.

This clone was seen just once. V and J are TRBV5-1 and TRBJ1-1, with 10 positions matching TRBD1. Trimming removed 2 bases from V and 3 bases from J; junction bases left unmatched: 13. This CDR3 has 18 residues. Per the germline V gene, CDR1 is SGHRS and CDR2 is YFSETQ. CDR3 sequence reads: CASSLPDGTGVIDTEAFF. CDR3 in DNA: TGCGCCAGCAGCTTACCAGACGGGACAGGGGTTATAGACACTGAAGCTTTCTTT.

The chain is built from TRBV13 and TRBJ1-2, with D unresolved. Per the germline V gene, CDR1 is PRHDT and CDR2 is FYEKMQ (reference sequence). The CDR3 has 14 residues. The V and J ends lost 0 bases and 3 bases respectively, with 8 bases between them. CDR3 protein: CASSLGRSDYGYTF. The CDR3 nucleotides are TGTGCCAGCAGCTTAGGTCGCAGCGACTATGGCTACACCTTC.

The chain recombines TRBV11-1 with TRBJ2-3, with 11 bases aligning to TRBD2. This CDR3 region has 16 residues. The V gene end was trimmed by 6 bases and the J gene end by 1 base; junction bases not matched to a gene: 6. Germline V gene lookup returns CDR1 SGHAT and CDR2 FQDESV (reference sequence). The CDR3 is CASRSGTSGGTDTQYF. DNA for the CDR3: TGTGCCAGCAGATCCGGGACTAGCGGCGGCACAGATACGCAGTATTTT.

Concerning this clone: The junction differs from germline at one of its ends, possibly a read error. The CDR3 loop is CASSQDSQGRQFVF. As DNA, the CDR3 is TGTGCCAGCAGCCAAGATTCGCAGGGTAGACAATTTGTGTTC. The chain couples TRBV3-1 (or the pseudogene TRBV3-2) to TRBJ1-2, with D possibly TRBD1 on 5 matching bases. The CDR3 totals 14 residues. Looked up from germline, CDR1 is LGHDT and CDR2 is YNNKEL (reference sequence).

The chain is built from TRBV30 and TRBJ2-7, with 7 bases identical to TRBD2. The CDR3 covers 10 residues. V lost 5 bases, J lost 6 bases, and 1 base stayed unmatched. CDR1 and CDR2 from the germline V gene are GTSNPN and SVGIG (reference sequence). This chain's CDR3 is CAWGRGEQYF. The CDR3 DNA is TGTGCCTGGGGGAGGGGCGAGCAGTACTTC.

V and J are TRBV7-2 and TRBJ1-4; a weak D match, TRBD1 (5 bases). Trimming pared 5 bases from V and 4 bases from J, leaving 14 bases between. There are 15 residues in the CDR3. Germline loops: CDR1 SGHTA, CDR2 FQGNSA. Here the CDR3 DNA reads TGTGCCAGCAGCCCTAGAGGAGGGGATAATGAAAAACTGTTTTTT. Protein sequence: CASSPRGGDNEKLFF.

This chain links TRBV9 with TRBJ2-1; 7 nucleotides line up with TRBD1. V lost 3 bases to trimming and J lost 3 bases; unmatched junction nucleotides: 6. CDR3 length equals 15 residues. In germline, CDR1 is SGDLS, CDR2 YYNGEE. CDR3 bases: TGTGCCAGCAGCGCACAGGGGAACGACTACAATGAGCAGTTCTTC. The encoded protein is CASSAQGNDYNEQFF.

The table lists this clone with a count of one. This chain joins TRBV7-2 and TRBJ2-1; 8 bases agree with TRBD2. Trimming removed 2 bases from V and 4 bases from J; junction bases left unmatched: 4. Germline CDR1 SGHTA, CDR2 FQGNSA. This CDR3 contains 15 residues. CDR3 coding DNA: TGTGCCAGCAGCTTATCCACTAGCGGATACAATGAGCAGTTCTTC. It is translated as CASSLSTSGYNEQFF.

This rearrangement joins TRBV5-6 to TRBJ2-3, with D unresolved. V dropped 4 bases and J dropped 5 bases, with 11 bases sitting between them. The length of the CDR3 is 13 residues. Germline loops: CDR1 SGHDT, CDR2 YYEEEE. The CDR3 loop is CASSAGPGDTQYF. The CDR3 DNA is TGTGCCAGCAGCGCCGGTCCGGGAGATACGCAGTATTTT.

The rearrangement joins TRBV2 to TRBJ2-1, with unresolved D. Germline-derived CDR1 and CDR2 are SNHLY and FYNNEI. V lost 4 bases to trimming and J lost 6 bases, with 10 bases between them. This CDR3 contains 13 residues. The DNA of the CDR3 is TGTGCCAGCAGTGTTTCTCTGAGCAATGAGCAGTTCTTC. Encoded protein: CASSVSLSNEQFF. The whole variable domain, filled in from reference TRBV2 and TRBJ2-1, reads EPEVTQTPSHQVTQMGQEVILRCVPISNHLYFYWYRQILGQKVEFLVSFYNNEISEKSEIFDDQFSVERPDGSNFTLKIRSTKLEDSAMYFCASSVSLSNEQFFGPGTRLTVL.

The chain carries TRBV5-1 and TRBJ1-1; 8 bases are a match to TRBD1. CDR1 is SGHRS, CDR2 YFSETQ, per germline. Trimming at V came to 0 bases and at J to 1 base, leaving 5 bases not matched to a gene. This CDR3 spans 16 amino acids. CDR3 region: CASSLAPGGGNTEAFF. In nucleotides, the CDR3 is TGCGCCAGCAGCTTGGCGCCAGGGGGCGGGAACACTGAAGCTTTCTTT.

Written as DNA, the CDR3 is TGTGCCAGTAGTACGGCAGGGGTTGTGGCTGAAGCTTTCTTT. Translation: CASSTAGVVAEAFF. The rearrangement joins TRBV19 to TRBJ1-1; D might be TRBD1 (6 bases). Germline lookup yields CDR1 LNHDA and CDR2 SQIVND (reference sequence). V shed 4 bases and J shed 6 bases, with 15 bases lying between them. The CDR3 is 14 amino acids.

J is TRBJ1-1 and V is TRBV18, with D maybe TRBD1 (5 bases). The germline CDR1 and CDR2 sequences are KGHSH and LQKENI. The CDR3 totals 13 residues. V was cut by 6 bases and J by 2 bases, with 10 bases left in between. CDR3 bases: TGTGCCAGCTCCATAACAGGCAACACTGAAGCTTTCTTT. Translating gives CASSITGNTEAFF.

Only one count was recorded for this clone. This chain connects TRBV7-7 to TRBJ2-5; perhaps TRBD2 as D (6 bases). CDR1 is SSHAT, CDR2 FNYEAQ, per germline (reference sequence). The germline V and J ends were trimmed by 5 bases and 1 base, with 8 bases remaining between them. The CDR3 is 13 amino acids. The CDR3 region has the DNA TGTGCCAGCAGCCGGGGACTCCAAGAGACCCAGTACTTC. It yields the protein CASSRGLQETQYF. The complete variable domain, with remaining parts taken from reference TRBV7-7 and TRBJ2-5, reads GAGVSQSPRYKVTKRGQDVTLRCDPISSHATLYWYQQALGQGPEFLTYFNYEAQPDKSGLPSDRFSAERPEGSISTLTIQRTEQRDSAMYRCASSRGLQETQYFGPGTRLLVL.